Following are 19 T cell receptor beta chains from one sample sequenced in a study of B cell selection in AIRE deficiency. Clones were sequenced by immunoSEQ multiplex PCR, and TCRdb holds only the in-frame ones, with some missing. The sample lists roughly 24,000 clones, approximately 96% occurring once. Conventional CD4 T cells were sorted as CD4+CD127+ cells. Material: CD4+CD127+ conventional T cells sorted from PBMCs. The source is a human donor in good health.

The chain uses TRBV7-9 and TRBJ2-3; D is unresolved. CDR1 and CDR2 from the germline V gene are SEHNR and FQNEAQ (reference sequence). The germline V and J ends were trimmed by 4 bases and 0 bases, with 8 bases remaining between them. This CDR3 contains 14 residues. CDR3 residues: CASSSRVSTDTQYF. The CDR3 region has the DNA TGTGCCAGCAGCTCTAGGGTAAGCACAGATACGCAGTATTTT.

The CDR3 DNA reads TGTGCCAGCAGCGTAGTGAGCGTCCCAGATACGCAGTATTTT. Protein sequence: CASSVVSVPDTQYF. This rearrangement joins TRBV9 to TRBJ2-3; D is uncertain. CDR3 size: 14 residues. Germline V CDR1 and CDR2: SGDLS, YYNGEE. Trimming took off 0 bases at V and 4 bases at J, with 9 bases between the two ends.

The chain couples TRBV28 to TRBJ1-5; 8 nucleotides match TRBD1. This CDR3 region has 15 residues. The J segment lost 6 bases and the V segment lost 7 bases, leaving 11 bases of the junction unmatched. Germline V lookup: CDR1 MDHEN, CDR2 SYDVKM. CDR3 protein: CASIWTGQGIQPQHF. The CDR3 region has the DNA TGTGCCAGCATCTGGACAGGGCAAGGGATTCAGCCCCAGCATTTT.

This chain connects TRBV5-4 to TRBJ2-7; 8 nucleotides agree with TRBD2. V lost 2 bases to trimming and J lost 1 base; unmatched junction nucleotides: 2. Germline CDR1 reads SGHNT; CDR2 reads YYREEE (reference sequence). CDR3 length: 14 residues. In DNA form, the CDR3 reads TGTGCCAGCAGCTTTAGCGGGGCTTCCTACGAGCAGTACTTC. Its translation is CASSFSGASYEQYF. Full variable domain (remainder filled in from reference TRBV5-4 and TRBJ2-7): ETGVTQSPTHLIKTRGQQVTLRCSSQSGHNTVSWYQQALGQGPQFIFQYYREEENGRGNFPPRFSGLQFPNYSSELNVNALELDDSALYLCASSFSGASYEQYFGPGTRLTVT.

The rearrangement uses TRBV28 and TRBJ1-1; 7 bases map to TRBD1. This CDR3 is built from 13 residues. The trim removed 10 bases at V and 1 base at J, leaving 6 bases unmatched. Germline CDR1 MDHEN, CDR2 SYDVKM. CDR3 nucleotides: TGTGCCACCCAGGGACAGAAGAACACTGAAGCTTTCTTT. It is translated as CATQGQKNTEAFF.

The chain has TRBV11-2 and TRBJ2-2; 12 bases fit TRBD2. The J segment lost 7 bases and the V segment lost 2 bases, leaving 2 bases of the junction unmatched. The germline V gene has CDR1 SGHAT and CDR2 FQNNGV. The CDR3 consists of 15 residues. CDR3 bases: TGTGCCAGCAGCTTAACTAGCGGGGGGATCGGGGAGCTGTTTTTT. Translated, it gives CASSLTSGGIGELFF.

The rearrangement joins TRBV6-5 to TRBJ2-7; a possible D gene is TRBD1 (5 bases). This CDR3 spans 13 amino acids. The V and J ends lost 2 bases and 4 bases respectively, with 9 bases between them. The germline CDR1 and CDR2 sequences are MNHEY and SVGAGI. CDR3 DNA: TGTGCCAGCAGTTACGGGGCCGATTACGAGCAGTACTTC. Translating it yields CASSYGADYEQYF.

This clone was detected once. The CDR3 DNA reads as TGTGCCATCAGTGCACGGGACAGGGGTTCCTACGAGCAGTACTTC. It is translated as CAISARDRGSYEQYF. J is TRBJ2-7 and V is TRBV10-3, with TRBD1 identical over 10 bases. CDR1 and CDR2 from the germline V gene are ENHRY and SYGVKD. J gave up 1 base and V 4 bases, and 4 bases lay outside the gene matches. The length of the CDR3 is 15 residues.

The CDR3 nucleotides read TGTGCCAGCAGCTTAGACAGGGGAGAGACCCAGTACTTC. This codes for CASSLDRGETQYF. V gene TRBV7-3 combines with J gene TRBJ2-5; 8 bases map to TRBD1. CDR3 length: 13 amino acids. The V gene's germline CDR1 is SGHTA and CDR2 FQGTGA. V trimming: 2 bases; J trimming: 4 bases; junction bases outside the gene matches: 0.

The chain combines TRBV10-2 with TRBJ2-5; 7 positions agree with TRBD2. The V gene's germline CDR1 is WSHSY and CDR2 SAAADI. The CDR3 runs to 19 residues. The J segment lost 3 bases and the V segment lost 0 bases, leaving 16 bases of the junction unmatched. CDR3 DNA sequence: TGCGCCAGCAGTGAGTCAGTCTTTTGGGGACTACACTCGAAAGAGACCCAGTACTTC. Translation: CASSESVFWGLHSKETQYF.

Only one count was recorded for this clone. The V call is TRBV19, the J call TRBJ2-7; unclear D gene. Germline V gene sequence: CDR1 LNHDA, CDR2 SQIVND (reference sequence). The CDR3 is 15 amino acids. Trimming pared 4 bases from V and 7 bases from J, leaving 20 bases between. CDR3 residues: CASSTQIRLGGEQYF. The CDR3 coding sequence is TGTGCCAGTAGTACCCAAATCAGGCTCGGTGGTGAGCAGTACTTC.

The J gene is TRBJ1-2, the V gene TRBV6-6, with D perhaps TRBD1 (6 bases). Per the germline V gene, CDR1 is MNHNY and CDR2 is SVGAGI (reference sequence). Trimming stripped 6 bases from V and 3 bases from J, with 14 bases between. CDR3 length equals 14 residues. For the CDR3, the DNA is TGTGCCAGCAGAAGGGGGGGGCTCGACTATGGCTACACCTTC. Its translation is CASRRGGLDYGYTF.

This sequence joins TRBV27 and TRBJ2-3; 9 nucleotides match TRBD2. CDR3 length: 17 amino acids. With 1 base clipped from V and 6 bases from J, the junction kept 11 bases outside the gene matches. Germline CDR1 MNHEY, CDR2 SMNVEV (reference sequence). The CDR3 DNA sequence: TGTGCCAGCAGTTTATTTGGCGGTAGCGGGGGAGGCGATACGCAGTATTTT. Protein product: CASSLFGGSGGGDTQYF.

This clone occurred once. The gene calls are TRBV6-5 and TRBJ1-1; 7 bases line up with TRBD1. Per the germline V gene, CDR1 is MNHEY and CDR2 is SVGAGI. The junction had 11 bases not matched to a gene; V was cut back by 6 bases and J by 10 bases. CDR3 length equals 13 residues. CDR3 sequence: CASRPPGQWVAFF. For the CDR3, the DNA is TGTGCCAGCAGGCCGCCGGGACAGTGGGTAGCTTTCTTT.

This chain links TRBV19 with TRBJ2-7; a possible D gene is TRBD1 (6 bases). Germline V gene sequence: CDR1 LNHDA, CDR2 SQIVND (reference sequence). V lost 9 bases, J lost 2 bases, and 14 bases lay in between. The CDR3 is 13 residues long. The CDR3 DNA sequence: TGTGCCAGCGGAATCGGACAGACCTACGAGCAGTACTTC. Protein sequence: CASGIGQTYEQYF.

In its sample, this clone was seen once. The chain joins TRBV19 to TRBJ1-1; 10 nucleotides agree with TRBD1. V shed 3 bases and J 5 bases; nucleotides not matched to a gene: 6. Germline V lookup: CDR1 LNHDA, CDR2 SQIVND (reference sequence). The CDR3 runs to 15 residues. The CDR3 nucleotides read TGTGCCAGTAGTATTAGGGGACAGGGGACGACTGAAGCTTTCTTT. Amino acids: CASSIRGQGTTEAFF.

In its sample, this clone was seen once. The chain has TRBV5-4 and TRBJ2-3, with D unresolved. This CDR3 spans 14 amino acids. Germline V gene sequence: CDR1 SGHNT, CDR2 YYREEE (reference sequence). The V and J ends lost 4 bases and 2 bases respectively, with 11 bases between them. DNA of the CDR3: TGTGCCAGCAGCCCATTTAGCCACACAGATACGCAGTATTTT. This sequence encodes CASSPFSHTDTQYF.

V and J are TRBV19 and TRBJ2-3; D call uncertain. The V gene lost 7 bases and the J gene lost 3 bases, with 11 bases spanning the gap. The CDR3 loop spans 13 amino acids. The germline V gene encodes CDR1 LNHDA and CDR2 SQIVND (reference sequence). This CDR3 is CASNPRETDTQYF. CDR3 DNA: TGTGCCAGTAATCCGCGCGAGACAGATACGCAGTATTTT.

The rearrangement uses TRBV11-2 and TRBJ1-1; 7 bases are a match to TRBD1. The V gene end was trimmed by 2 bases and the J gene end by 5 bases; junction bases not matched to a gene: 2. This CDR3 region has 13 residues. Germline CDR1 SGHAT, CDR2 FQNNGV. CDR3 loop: CASSLTGETEAFF. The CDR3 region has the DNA TGTGCCAGCAGCTTAACAGGGGAAACTGAAGCTTTCTTT.